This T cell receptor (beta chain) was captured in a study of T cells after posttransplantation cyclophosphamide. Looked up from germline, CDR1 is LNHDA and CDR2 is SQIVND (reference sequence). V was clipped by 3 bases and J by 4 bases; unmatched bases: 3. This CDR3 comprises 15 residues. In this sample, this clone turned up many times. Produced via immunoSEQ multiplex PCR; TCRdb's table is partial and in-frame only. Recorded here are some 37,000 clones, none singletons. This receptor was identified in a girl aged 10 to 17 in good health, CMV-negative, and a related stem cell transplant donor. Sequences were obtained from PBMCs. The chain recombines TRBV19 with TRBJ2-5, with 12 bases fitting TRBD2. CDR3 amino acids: CASSIGLAGLETQYF. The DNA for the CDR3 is TGTGCCAGTAGTATCGGACTAGCGGGGTTAGAGACCCAGTACTTC.